These 27 T cell receptor beta chains were all obtained from the same sample, sequenced in a study of graft-versus-host responses after intestinal transplantation. These TCRs' antigens remain unknown. The repertoire was sequenced with immunoSEQ multiplex PCR; TCRdb's copy has only in-frame clones and lacks some. Here the sample spans some 110,000 clones, over 85% being singletons. The starting material was unstimulated CD4+ T cells sorted from spleen or lymph node cells, obtained before transplant. These receptors were collected from a human donor who was the organ donor for an intestinal transplant.

This rearrangement joins TRBV19 to TRBJ2-7, with D maybe TRBD1 (6 bases). This CDR3 region has 14 residues. Between the trimmed V and J ends, which lost 5 bases and 7 bases, there was a span of 18 bases. The germline gives CDR1 LNHDA, CDR2 SQIVND (reference sequence). CDR3 in amino acids: CASSLKPGVGEQYF. The CDR3 DNA reads TGTGCCAGTAGTCTGAAGCCAGGGGTAGGAGAGCAGTACTTC.

The rearrangement links TRBV9 to TRBJ2-3, with unresolved D. V lost 0 bases and J lost 1, with 15 bases in between. Germline CDR1 reads SGDLS; CDR2 reads YYNGEE. The CDR3 has 17 residues. The CDR3 is CASSVGILGFRTDTQYF. In nucleotides, the CDR3 is TGTGCCAGCAGCGTAGGTATCTTGGGATTTCGCACAGATACGCAGTATTTT.

The rearrangement uses TRBV28 and TRBJ2-3, with no clear D. This CDR3 contains 14 residues. V gave up 3 bases and J gave up 4 bases, with 11 bases separating them. CDR1 and CDR2 from the germline V gene are MDHEN and SYDVKM. The CDR3 sequence is CASSLPGTPDTQYF. The CDR3 coding sequence is TGTGCCAGCAGTTTGCCAGGTACCCCAGATACGCAGTATTTT.

The rearrangement uses TRBV7-6 and TRBJ1-3; 9 bases align to TRBD1. This CDR3 is 15 amino acids long. Trimming at V came to 5 bases and at J to 4 bases, leaving 6 bases not matched to a gene. Germline CDR1 is SGHVS and CDR2 is FNYEAQ. CDR3 nucleotides: TGTGCCAGCAGCACGTACAGGGGGCGCGGAAACACCATATATTTT. The encoded protein is CASSTYRGRGNTIYF.

This clone was picked up one time. The chain couples TRBV19 to TRBJ1-2; D might be TRBD1 (6 bases). The length of the CDR3 is 15 residues. Germline V gene data show CDR1 as LNHDA and CDR2 as SQIVND (reference sequence). Trimming shortened V by 9 bases and J by 4 bases, and 21 bases separated the two germline ends. CDR3 coding DNA: TGTGCCAGCTCGGGGGCTGTCGTGACAGCCTATGGCTACACCTTC. Protein product: CASSGAVVTAYGYTF.

The chain joins TRBV28 to TRBJ1-5; tentatively, D is TRBD1 (6 bases). Germline V CDR1 and CDR2: MDHEN, SYDVKM. Between the trimmed V and J ends, which lost 2 bases and 0 bases, there was a span of 17 bases. This CDR3 is built from 18 residues. CDR3 in DNA: TGTGCCAGCAGTTTAGGATCCAAGGACAGATATAGCAATCAGCCCCAGCATTTT. It translates to CASSLGSKDRYSNQPQHF.

J is TRBJ2-3 and V is TRBV25-1, with 8 bases that match TRBD2. The V gene end was trimmed by 3 bases and the J gene end by 4 bases; junction bases not matched to a gene: 12. Germline V gene lookup returns CDR1 MGHDK and CDR2 SYGVNS. The CDR3 runs to 17 residues. CDR3 loop: CASSDPPGAGVADTQYF. The CDR3 DNA follows: TGTGCCAGCAGTGACCCTCCGGGAGCGGGAGTGGCAGATACGCAGTATTTT.

With regard to this clone: Other DNA sequences in the same sample also yield this CDR3. The chain is built from TRBV21-1 and TRBJ2-7; the tabulated D call, TRBD2, remains unverified against the DNA. TRBV21-1 is a listed pseudogene. The CDR3 spans 16 residues. The CDR3: CASSKEGGGSRYEQYF. DNA of the CDR3: TGTGCCAGTAGCAAAGAGGGGGGCGGGAGTCGCTACGAGCAGTACTTC.

This clone was counted only a few times. V and J are TRBV6-5 and TRBJ2-3; no clear D. The CDR3 extends over 14 amino acids. V gave up 11 bases and J gave up 0 bases, with 15 bases separating them. The germline CDR1 and CDR2 sequences are MNHEY and SVGAGI. Written as DNA, the CDR3 is TGTGCCTGCCGACGGGTCTATAGCACAGATACGCAGTATTTT. Residues: CACRRVYSTDTQYF.

This chain uses TRBV6-5 with TRBJ2-1, with 12 bases aligning to TRBD2. This CDR3 comprises 16 residues. V dropped 0 bases and J dropped 6; count of bases not matched to a gene: 3. Germline V gene lookup returns CDR1 MNHEY and CDR2 SVGAGI. The CDR3 region is CASSYSGLAGLNEQFF. The CDR3 nucleotides read TGTGCCAGCAGTTACTCTGGACTAGCGGGACTCAATGAGCAGTTCTTC.

The V gene is TRBV2, the J gene TRBJ2-3; D might be TRBD2 (6 bases). The germline V gene encodes CDR1 SNHLY and CDR2 FYNNEI. The germline V and J ends were trimmed by 5 bases and 4 bases, with 16 bases remaining between them. The CDR3 has 15 amino acids. CDR3 sequence (DNA): TGTGCCAGCAGTTTACTAGCCCTTGGGGCAGATACGCAGTATTTT. Protein sequence: CASSLLALGADTQYF.

The rearrangement joins TRBV11-3 to TRBJ2-7, with 9 bases identical to TRBD2. Germline lookup yields CDR1 SGHNT and CDR2 YENEEA. Losses at the gene ends were 3 bases for V and 5 bases for J; bases not matched to a gene: 8. CDR3 size: 15 residues. DNA for the CDR3: TGTGCCAGCAGCTTCCGGGGACTAGCAGGGGACGAGCAGTACTTC. It yields the protein CASSFRGLAGDEQYF.

The chain recombines TRBV11-2 with TRBJ2-2, with D unclear. The CDR3 sequence is 13 residues long. The V end was cut by 2 bases, the J end by 5 bases, with 6 bases between. Germline-derived CDR1 and CDR2 are SGHAT and FQNNGV. DNA for the CDR3: TGTGCCAGCAGCTTATTTGGGACCGGGGAGCTGTTTTTT. Its translation: CASSLFGTGELFF.

The chain links TRBV27 to TRBJ1-2; weak D call: TRBD1 (6 bases). Germline loops: CDR1 MNHEY, CDR2 SMNVEV (reference sequence). This CDR3 comprises 14 residues. Between the trimmed V and J ends, which lost 6 bases and 8 bases, there was a span of 19 bases. CDR3 nucleotides: TGTGCCAGCAGCCCCCAGGGGCCAAGGGGCGGCTACACCTTC. Encoded protein: CASSPQGPRGGYTF.

The chain combines TRBV30 with TRBJ2-7; D not certain. CDR1 is GTSNPN, CDR2 SVGIG, per germline (reference sequence). Trimming removed 3 bases at V and 5 bases at J, with 17 bases between. CDR3 size: 14 residues. CDR3 DNA: TGTGCCTGGAGATCCCCGGCGCGTAAAGACGAGCAGTACTTC. Translated, it gives CAWRSPARKDEQYF. The whole variable domain, filled in from reference TRBV30 and TRBJ2-7, reads SQTIHQWPATLVQPVGSPLSLECTVEGTSNPNLYWYRQAAGRGLQLLFYSVGIGQISSEVPQNLSASRPQDRQFILSSKKLLLSDSGFYLCAWRSPARKDEQYFGPGTRLTVT.

The count of this clone is one. This chain connects TRBV5-1 to TRBJ1-5; D remains unclear. Germline CDR1 is SGHRS and CDR2 is YFSETQ. The CDR3 is 13 amino acids. V lost 1 base, J lost 9 bases, and 11 bases lay in between. The CDR3 DNA reads TGCGCCAGCAGCTTGACCCCCCTCGGGCCCCAGCATTTT. This gives the protein CASSLTPLGPQHF. Based on the CDR3 plus reference TRBV5-1 and TRBJ1-5, the full variable domain is KAGVTQTPRYLIKTRGQQVTLSCSPISGHRSVSWYQQTPGQGLQFLFEYFSETQRNKGNFPGRFSGRQFSNSRSEMNVSTLELGDSALYLCASSLTPLGPQHFGDGTRLSIL.

The rearrangement joins TRBV2 to TRBJ2-1, with D perhaps TRBD2 (5 bases). CDR1 is SNHLY and CDR2 is FYNNEI in the germline V gene. This CDR3 contains 11 residues. CDR3 sequence (DNA): TGTGCGGAGGAGCGTACGAATGAGCAGTTCTTC. Its translation: CAEERTNEQFF.

This chain links TRBV4-1 with TRBJ2-2, with D possibly matching TRBD2 (5 bases). Germline CDR1 MGHRA, CDR2 YSYEKL. V was clipped by 4 bases and J by 6 bases, with 18 bases between them. The length of the CDR3 is 16 residues. The CDR3 nucleotides read TGCGCCAGCAGCCCGATGGTCGCCGGGATCGCCGGGGAGCTGTTTTTT. Translation gives CASSPMVAGIAGELFF.

The V call is TRBV10-3, the J call TRBJ2-3; a possible D gene is TRBD2 (5 bases). The CDR3 spans 15 residues. Trimming left V 2 bases short and J 2 bases short, with 11 bases between. Germline V gives CDR1 ENHRY, CDR2 SYGVKD. The CDR3 sequence is CAISEVASNTDTQYF. CDR3 DNA sequence: TGTGCCATCAGTGAGGTGGCTAGCAACACAGATACGCAGTATTTT.

The chain uses TRBV2 and TRBJ2-7; 11 positions agree with TRBD2. Trimming cost V 5 bases and J 10 bases; bases outside gene matches: 7. This CDR3 spans 13 amino acids. The V gene's germline CDR1 is SNHLY and CDR2 FYNNEI. CDR3 sequence (DNA): TGTGCCAGCAGTATAGCGGGAGGGCCGAAACAGTACTTC. Translating gives CASSIAGGPKQYF. Combining the CDR3 with reference TRBV2 and TRBJ2-7 gives the whole variable domain EPEVTQTPSHQVTQMGQEVILRCVPISNHLYFYWYRQILGQKVEFLVSFYNNEISEKSEIFDDQFSVERPDGSNFTLKIRSTKLEDSAMYFCASSIAGGPKQYFGPGTRLTVT.

The genes are TRBV7-8 and TRBJ2-1; TRBD1 agrees at 7 bases. With V trimmed by 3 bases and J by 0 bases, 5 bases remained unmatched. Germline assignment: CDR1 SGHVS and CDR2 FQNEAQ. The CDR3 loop spans 16 amino acids. CDR3 sequence: CASSFGQADSYNEQFF. Written as DNA, the CDR3 is TGTGCCAGCAGCTTCGGACAGGCAGACTCCTACAATGAGCAGTTCTTC.

J is TRBJ2-3 and V is TRBV5-1, with D perhaps matching TRBD2 (5 bases). Trimming took 5 bases from V and 2 from J, leaving 12 bases between them. The germline CDR1 and CDR2 sequences are SGHRS and YFSETQ. The CDR3 runs to 14 residues. The CDR3 loop reads CASSEGASTDTQYF. As DNA, the CDR3 is TGCGCCAGCAGTGAGGGAGCGTCCACAGATACGCAGTATTTT.

The V gene is TRBV7-2, the J gene TRBJ2-7; 7 positions match TRBD1. J gave up 4 bases and V 4 bases, and 10 bases lay outside the gene matches. This CDR3 spans 15 amino acids. Germline V gene lookup returns CDR1 SGHTA and CDR2 FQGNSA. The CDR3 loop reads CASSWRQGPMYEQYF. CDR3 DNA sequence: TGTGCCAGCAGCTGGAGACAGGGACCCATGTACGAGCAGTACTTC.

This chain links TRBV18 with TRBJ2-5; D is uncertain. The CDR3 length is 14 residues. The germline CDR1 and CDR2 sequences are KGHSH and LQKENI. Trimming cost V 4 bases and J 2 bases, with 11 bases left between them. CDR3 residues: CASSRSGSQETQYF. CDR3 sequence (DNA): TGTGCCAGCTCACGGTCAGGTTCTCAAGAGACCCAGTACTTC. The complete variable domain, with remaining parts taken from reference TRBV18 and TRBJ2-5, reads NAGVMQNPRHLVRRRGQEARLRCSPMKGHSHVYWYRQLPEEGLKFMVYLQKENIIDESGMPKERFSAEFPKEGPSILRIQQVVRGDSAAYFCASSRSGSQETQYFGPGTRLLVL.

V gene TRBV2 combines with J gene TRBJ2-2; D is unresolved. V lost 7 bases and J 4 bases, leaving 10 bases between the germline ends. There are 13 residues in the CDR3. CDR1 is SNHLY and CDR2 is FYNNEI in the germline V gene. CDR3 nucleotide sequence: TGTGCCAGCACGAATAGGTTCACCGGGGAGCTGTTTTTT. Protein sequence: CASTNRFTGELFF.

The chain recombines TRBV6-5 with TRBJ2-7, with 7 nucleotides matching TRBD1. With V trimmed by 5 bases and J by 3 bases, 7 bases remained unmatched. Germline CDR1 reads MNHEY; CDR2 reads SVGAGI. The CDR3 consists of 14 residues. The CDR3 DNA sequence: TGTGCCAGCAGTCCTGACAGGGCGGTCTACGAGCAGTACTTC. Amino acid sequence: CASSPDRAVYEQYF.

V gene TRBV5-1 combines with J gene TRBJ2-1, with 10 bases identical to TRBD2. V dropped 0 bases and J dropped 6; count of bases not matched to a gene: 6. This CDR3 is built from 16 residues. CDR1 is SGHRS, CDR2 YFSETQ, per germline. The CDR3 sequence is CASSLAPSGRTNEQFF. The DNA for the CDR3 is TGCGCCAGCAGCTTGGCCCCTAGCGGGAGAACCAATGAGCAGTTCTTC.